Each of the 23 T cell receptor beta chains below was sequenced from the same sample in a study of CD8 T cells in Susac syndrome. Random-hexamer reverse transcription was applied to about 0.45 to 1 ug RNA. In TCRdb, the immunoSEQ multiplex PCR reads were re-called with MiXCR into one record per CDR3 protein. The sample includes 150,000 to 200,000 distinct CDR3 sequences, approximately 95% of them seen just once. Input material: CD4+ T cells from PBMCs. The receptors come from a human donor in good health.

This chain uses TRBV20-1 with TRBJ2-1, with 15 bases aligning to TRBD2. The CDR3 length is 17 residues. The germline gives CDR1 DFQATT, CDR2 SNEGSKA (reference sequence). J was trimmed by 7 bases and V by 1 base; bases with no gene match: 8. CDR3 bases: TGCAGTGCTAGAGGCCGGACTAGCGGGGGGGCCGGGAATGAGCAGTTCTTC. As protein: CSARGRTSGGAGNEQFF.

The rearrangement uses TRBV6-6 and TRBJ2-6, with a possible D match to TRBD1 (5 bases). The V and J ends lost 10 bases and 4 bases respectively, with 17 bases between them. The CDR3 extends over 15 amino acids. Germline CDR1 and CDR2: MNHNY and SVGAGI (reference sequence). For the CDR3, the DNA is TGTGCCACCACCGAAGGGGCGGACGGGGCCAACGTCCTGACTTTC. Protein product: CATTEGADGANVLTF.

The chain employs TRBV7-2 and TRBJ1-4; a possible D gene is TRBD1 (5 bases). V was clipped by 6 bases and J by 5 bases, with 16 bases between them. Germline CDR1 and CDR2: SGHTA and FQGNSA. This CDR3 has 15 residues. CDR3 region: CASSFEQGPNEKLFF. The CDR3 nucleotides are TGTGCCAGCAGTTTTGAGCAGGGACCCAATGAAAAACTGTTTTTT.

V is TRBV20-1 and J is TRBJ1-5; no clear D gene. V lost 2 bases to trimming and J lost 3 bases, with 14 bases between them. The CDR3 has 15 residues. Germline loops: CDR1 DFQATT, CDR2 SNEGSKA (reference sequence). In DNA form, the CDR3 reads TGCAGTGCTAGATGGACGGAAGCCAACAATCAGCCCCAGCATTTT. This sequence encodes CSARWTEANNQPQHF.

V is TRBV20-1 and J is TRBJ1-6; D gene unclear. The CDR3 runs 16 residues. Looked up from germline, CDR1 is DFQATT and CDR2 is SNEGSKA (reference sequence). V was trimmed by 3 bases and J by 4 bases, leaving 16 bases between them. CDR3 coding DNA: TGCAGTGCTAGCCCCATTGCGAGGGCTTATAATTCACCCCTCCACTTT. Its translation is CSASPIARAYNSPLHF.

This CDR3 reads CASSLGGPHQPQHF. In DNA form, the CDR3 reads TGCGCCAGCAGCTTGGGGGGTCCGCATCAGCCCCAGCATTTT. The rearrangement joins TRBV5-1 to TRBJ1-5; D ambiguous. CDR1 is SGHRS, CDR2 YFSETQ, per germline. V shed 0 bases and J shed 5 bases, with 9 bases lying between them. The CDR3 is 14 residues long.

The chain employs TRBV28 and TRBJ1-2; D is possibly TRBD1 (6 bases). Germline lookup yields CDR1 MDHEN and CDR2 SYDVKM. There are 13 residues in the CDR3. V was cut by 8 bases and J by 8 bases, with 18 bases left in between. The CDR3 loop reads CASDRQSRGGYTF. CDR3 DNA: TGTGCCAGCGACAGGCAGTCTCGGGGAGGCTACACCTTC.

Only one count was recorded for this clonotype. The CDR3 DNA reads as TGCAGTGCTAGGTTTGGGGAGGGGAACAATCAGCCCCAGCATTTT. It specifies CSARFGEGNNQPQHF. This chain joins TRBV20-1 and TRBJ1-5, with a possible D match to TRBD1 (5 bases). V lost 3 bases, J lost 3 bases, and 15 bases lay in between. The CDR3 contains 15 residues. Germline V gene lookup returns CDR1 DFQATT and CDR2 SNEGSKA (reference sequence).

The CDR3 sequence: CASKRAGGYTF. Here the CDR3 DNA reads TGTGCCAGCAAGCGGGCAGGCGGCTACACCTTC. The chain employs TRBV6-5 and TRBJ1-2; no clear D gene. The CDR3 length is 11 residues. CDR1 MNHEY and CDR2 SVGAGI come from the germline V gene. Trimming removed 7 bases from V and 8 bases from J, with 11 bases in between.

The CDR3 coding sequence is TGTGCCATCAGTGAGGGAGGTAATGAGCAGTTCTTC. Protein sequence: CAISEGGNEQFF. V is TRBV10-3 and J is TRBJ2-1; D may be TRBD2 (5 bases). The CDR3 contains 12 residues. Germline-derived CDR1 and CDR2 are ENHRY and SYGVKD. The V and J ends lost 2 bases and 7 bases respectively, with 6 bases between them.

The chain links TRBV6-5 to TRBJ2-3, with TRBD2 as a possible D gene (7 bases). CDR1 is MNHEY and CDR2 is SVGAGI in the germline V gene. The CDR3 is 15 amino acids. V lost 6 bases to trimming and J lost 5 bases, with 18 bases between them. CDR3 sequence (DNA): TGTGCCAGCAGCATCCGGGGGGCGAAAGGAGATACGCAGTATTTT. Its protein product is CASSIRGAKGDTQYF.

In DNA form, the CDR3 reads TGCAGTGCTAGCGTGTCAACGGGTGATACGCAGTATTTT. Its protein product is CSASVSTGDTQYF. The chain recombines TRBV20-1 with TRBJ2-3, with unresolved D. This CDR3 is 13 amino acids long. V was cut by 3 bases and J by 6 bases, with 13 bases left in between. Germline V gene sequence: CDR1 DFQATT, CDR2 SNEGSKA (reference sequence).

V gene TRBV2 combines with J gene TRBJ2-5; D remains unclear. This CDR3 is built from 12 residues. Between the trimmed V and J ends, which lost 0 bases and 8 bases, there was a span of 7 bases. In germline, CDR1 is SNHLY, CDR2 FYNNEI. The DNA of the CDR3 is TGTGCCAGCAGTGAAGCGCGAAGAACCCAGTACTTC. This sequence encodes CASSEARRTQYF.

The V gene is TRBV7-3, the J gene TRBJ2-7, with 8 bases that match TRBD1. The CDR3 has 14 amino acids. Germline loops: CDR1 SGHTA, CDR2 FQGTGA. Trimming cost V 10 bases and J 3 bases; bases outside gene matches: 11. The CDR3 sequence is CANKGGQVVYEQYF. The DNA for the CDR3 is TGTGCCAATAAAGGGGGACAGGTGGTCTACGAGCAGTACTTC.

The chain recombines TRBV11-2 with TRBJ1-1; possible D gene TRBD1, 5 bases. From germline, CDR1 is SGHAT and CDR2 FQNNGV. CDR3 length equals 15 residues. Trimming took off 5 bases at V and 0 bases at J, with 13 bases between the two ends. The CDR3 DNA is TGTGCCAGCAGCCCTACGGGGGTATTGAACACTGAAGCTTTCTTT. It translates to CASSPTGVLNTEAFF.

The CDR3: CAWSAHRGTINTEAFF. CDR3 in DNA: TGTGCCTGGAGTGCCCATAGAGGGACTATTAACACTGAAGCTTTCTTT. V is TRBV30 and J is TRBJ1-1; TRBD1 is a possible D gene (5 bases). This CDR3 is built from 16 residues. V was cut by 1 base and J by 2 bases, with 17 bases left in between. The germline CDR1 and CDR2 sequences are GTSNPN and SVGIG (reference sequence).

The chain couples TRBV20-1 to TRBJ1-1; no clear D. The germline V and J ends were trimmed by 4 bases and 0 bases, with 9 bases remaining between them. The CDR3 has 13 amino acids. CDR1 is DFQATT and CDR2 is SNEGSKA in the germline V gene (reference sequence). The DNA of the CDR3 is TGCAGTGCTAAACGGGATCTGAACACTGAAGCTTTCTTT. This sequence encodes CSAKRDLNTEAFF.

The genes are TRBV12-3 or TRBV12-4 and TRBJ1-5; D is unresolved. CDR3 length: 13 amino acids. The germline V and J ends were trimmed by 7 bases and 3 bases, with 10 bases remaining between them. DNA of the CDR3: TGTGCCAGCAACAGTCGGTTCAATCAGCCCCAGCATTTT. Its protein product is CASNSRFNQPQHF.

This rearrangement joins TRBV5-1 to TRBJ1-1, with 8 bases lining up with TRBD1. V lost 4 bases and J lost 6; bases outside the gene matches: 8. CDR3 length: 14 residues. The germline CDR1 and CDR2 sequences are SGHRS and YFSETQ. CDR3 residues: CASSAAQGVAEAFF. DNA of the CDR3: TGCGCCAGCAGCGCCGCACAGGGGGTCGCTGAAGCTTTCTTT. Combining the CDR3 with reference TRBV5-1 and TRBJ1-1 gives the whole variable domain KAGVTQTPRYLIKTRGQQVTLSCSPISGHRSVSWYQQTPGQGLQFLFEYFSETQRNKGNFPGRFSGRQFSNSRSEMNVSTLELGDSALYLCASSAAQGVAEAFFGQGTRLTVV.

The chain couples TRBV5-1 to TRBJ2-1; 9 nucleotides match TRBD1. The CDR3 covers 14 residues. The V segment lost 1 base and the J segment 8 bases; nucleotides outside the gene matches: 4. Germline loops: CDR1 SGHRS, CDR2 YFSETQ. The CDR3 spells CASSLHRGQDEQFF. CDR3 DNA sequence: TGCGCCAGCAGCTTGCACAGGGGGCAAGATGAGCAGTTCTTC. Full variable domain (rest looked up from reference TRBV5-1 and TRBJ2-1): KAGVTQTPRYLIKTRGQQVTLSCSPISGHRSVSWYQQTPGQGLQFLFEYFSETQRNKGNFPGRFSGRQFSNSRSEMNVSTLELGDSALYLCASSLHRGQDEQFFGPGTRLTVL.

The rearrangement links TRBV5-1 to TRBJ2-4, with 9 bases matching TRBD1. The CDR3 runs 14 residues. Germline V gives CDR1 SGHRS, CDR2 YFSETQ. V dropped 3 bases and J dropped 11; count of bases not matched to a gene: 9. CDR3 bases: TGCGCCAGCAGCTCCCGACAGGGGGGGCCCTTTCAGTACTTC. As protein: CASSSRQGGPFQYF.

The V call is TRBV28, the J call TRBJ1-1; 7 bases are shared with TRBD1. CDR3 length: 15 residues. Germline CDR1 reads MDHEN; CDR2 reads SYDVKM. V dropped 6 bases and J dropped 3; count of bases not matched to a gene: 10. The CDR3 DNA is TGTGCCAGCAGGACATACAGGGGTGGGCACACTGAAGCTTTCTTT. Its translation: CASRTYRGGHTEAFF.

The chain carries TRBV6-5 and TRBJ2-3; 12 nucleotides match TRBD2. The V gene's germline CDR1 is MNHEY and CDR2 SVGAGI. J gave up 5 bases and V 1 base, and 10 bases lay outside the gene matches. CDR3 size: 18 residues. The CDR3 is CASSYFTPTSGGRDTQYF. Here the CDR3 DNA reads TGTGCCAGCAGTTACTTCACTCCGACTAGCGGGGGAAGAGATACGCAGTATTTT.